The clone carrying this T cell receptor beta chain occurred once. What it binds is not known. The method was immunoSEQ multiplex PCR; TCRdb's version includes in-frame clones alone and lacks a portion of them. The repertoire has 150,000 to 200,000 clones, around 92% of them found once; the top ten carry about 9.3%. The record originates from a study of T cell responses to AZD1222 COVID-19 vaccine. Study details: Pooled in the analysis were second doses at about 4 or about 12 weeks.

The study's findings and limits: With two AZD1222 doses given, Spike-specific TCR breadth and depth both rose. None of the repertoires were sampled until the peak T cell response had passed. Donors were mostly white British, more females; clonal diversity possibly underestimated.

The sample was peripheral blood, taken on day 0 of AZD1222 vaccination. The clonotype was recovered from an adult in good health.

The CDR3 sequence: CATLGGTGELFF. CDR3 DNA sequence: TGTGCCACCTTGGGGGGAACCGGGGAGCTGTTTTTT. The chain links TRBV12-3 or TRBV12-4 to TRBJ2-2, with D perhaps TRBD2 (6 bases). The V and J ends lost 10 bases and 5 bases respectively, with 11 bases between them. There are 12 residues in the CDR3.